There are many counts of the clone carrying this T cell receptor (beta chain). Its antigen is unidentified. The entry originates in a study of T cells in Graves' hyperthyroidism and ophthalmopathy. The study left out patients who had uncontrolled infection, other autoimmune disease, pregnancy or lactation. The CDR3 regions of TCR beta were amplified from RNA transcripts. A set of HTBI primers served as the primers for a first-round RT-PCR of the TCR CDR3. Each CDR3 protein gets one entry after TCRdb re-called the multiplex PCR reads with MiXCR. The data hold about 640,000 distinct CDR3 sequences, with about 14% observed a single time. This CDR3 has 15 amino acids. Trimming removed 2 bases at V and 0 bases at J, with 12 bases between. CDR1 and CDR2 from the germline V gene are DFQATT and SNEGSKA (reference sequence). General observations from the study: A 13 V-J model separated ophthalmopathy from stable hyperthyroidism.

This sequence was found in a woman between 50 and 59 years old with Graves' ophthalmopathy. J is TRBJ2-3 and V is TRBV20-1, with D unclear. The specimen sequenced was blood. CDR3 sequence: CSARRLERSTDTQYF. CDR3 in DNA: TGCAGTGCTAGACGACTGGAGAGGAGCACAGATACGCAGTATTTT.